Presented here are 18 T cell receptor beta chains from one specimen sequenced in a study of vaccination and CD4 T cells after COVID-19. Sequenced with the Oncomine TCR Beta short-read assay was DNA taken from cultured CD4+ T cells. Using its own MiXCR run on the PCR reads, TCRdb lists one record per CDR3 protein. The sample lists some 22,000 distinct CDR3 sequences, 30% to 35% occurring once. The time point was: late sampling 161 to 241 days after vaccination in three convalescent patients. Treatment noted: approximately 9-day PBMC culture with coronavirus spike peptide pools or control peptides (ViraFEST assay). The antigens of these receptors remain unknown. Sequencing used CD4+ T cells from blood, cultured in vitro, obtained about 7 months after SARS-CoV-2 vaccination. These receptors were obtained from a human donor who had recovered from COVID-19.

CDR3 in amino acids: CSARGTSVGSEQFF. The DNA of the CDR3 is TGCAGTGCTAGAGGGACTAGCGTGGGTAGTGAGCAGTTCTTC. The chain is built from TRBV20-1 and TRBJ2-1, with 9 bases aligning to TRBD2. The J segment lost 9 bases and the V segment lost 1 base, leaving 7 bases of the junction unmatched. CDR3 length: 14 amino acids. Germline V gives CDR1 DFQATT, CDR2 SNEGSKA (reference sequence).

This clonotype was observed a handful of times. This chain uses TRBV7-2 with TRBJ2-3; D uncertain. The CDR3 runs 12 residues. Deletions cut 6 bases from V and 4 bases from J, with 8 bases between. Germline lookup yields CDR1 SGHTA and CDR2 FQGNSA. Here the CDR3 reads CASRLQADTQYF. DNA of the CDR3: TGTGCCAGCAGATTACAAGCAGATACGCAGTATTTT.

This chain links TRBV7-2 with TRBJ2-5, with 8 bases aligning to TRBD2. Per the germline V gene, CDR1 is SGHTA and CDR2 is FQGNSA. V gave up 1 base and J gave up 5 bases; unmatched junction bases: 0. The CDR3 consists of 13 residues. CDR3 protein: CASSLGLAETQYF. Written as DNA, the CDR3 is TGTGCCAGCAGCTTAGGACTAGCGGAGACCCAGTACTTC. The variable domain in full, with the rest retrieved from reference TRBV7-2 and TRBJ2-5, is GAGVSQSPSNKVTEKGKDVELRCDPISGHTALYWYRQSLGQGLEFLIYFQGNSAPDKSGLPSDRFSAERTGGSVSTLTIQRTQQEDSAVYLCASSLGLAETQYFGPGTRLLVL.

This clonotype counts as medium-sized. The rearrangement links TRBV7-2 to TRBJ2-5; perhaps D is TRBD1 or TRBD2 (5 bases each). Trimming stripped 1 base from V and 5 bases from J, with 11 bases between. The CDR3 is 14 residues long. CDR1 and CDR2 (germline): SGHTA, FQGNSA. DNA of the CDR3: TGTGCCAGCAGCTTAGATTGGGGGTCCGAGACCCAGTACTTC. Its translation: CASSLDWGSETQYF.

This chain uses TRBV11-1 with TRBJ2-5, with 7 bases lining up with TRBD2. The germline V gene encodes CDR1 SGHAT and CDR2 FQDESV (reference sequence). The CDR3 extends over 14 amino acids. J lost 5 bases, V lost 7 bases, and 10 bases had no gene match. The CDR3 sequence is CASTSSGNGETQYF. The CDR3 nucleotides read TGTGCCAGCACCTCCAGCGGGAATGGCGAGACCCAGTACTTC. Complete variable domain (other parts from reference TRBV11-1 and TRBJ2-5): EAEVAQSPRYKITEKSQAVAFWCDPISGHATLYWYRQILGQGPELLVQFQDESVVDDSQLPKDRFSAERLKGVDSTLKIQPAELGDSAMYLCASTSSGNGETQYFGPGTRLLVL.

This chain connects TRBV6-5 to TRBJ2-7, with TRBD2 identical over 11 bases. The CDR3 sequence is 18 residues long. Germline V gene data show CDR1 as MNHEY and CDR2 as SVGAGI. The junction had 7 bases not matched to a gene; V was cut back by 0 bases and J by 0 bases. The CDR3 is CASSYSSGLAGGSYEQYF. The DNA of the CDR3 is TGTGCCAGCAGTTACTCGAGTGGGCTAGCGGGAGGCTCCTACGAGCAGTACTTC.

J is TRBJ2-7 and V is TRBV20-1, with 9 bases aligning to TRBD1. The CDR3 totals 12 residues. Losses at the gene ends were 7 bases for V and 7 bases for J; bases not matched to a gene: 8. Looked up from germline, CDR1 is DFQATT and CDR2 is SNEGSKA (reference sequence). This CDR3 is CSGEDRGWEQYF. The CDR3 nucleotides are TGCAGTGGAGAGGACAGGGGCTGGGAGCAGTACTTC.

The chain combines TRBV27 with TRBJ1-1, with 7 bases identical to TRBD1. The germline V gene encodes CDR1 MNHEY and CDR2 SMNVEV (reference sequence). The junction had 8 bases not matched to a gene; V was cut back by 5 bases and J by 5 bases. The CDR3 has 14 residues. CDR3 DNA: TGTGCCAGCAGTCCCGACAGGGTTAAGACTGAAGCTTTCTTT. Translation: CASSPDRVKTEAFF.

This clonotype was observed a few times. The rearrangement joins TRBV20-1 to TRBJ1-1, with D possibly TRBD1 on 5 matching bases. The ends were cut back, 6 bases at V and 1 base at J, with 9 bases in the middle. The germline gives CDR1 DFQATT, CDR2 SNEGSKA (reference sequence). The CDR3 sequence is 12 residues long. CDR3 nucleotide sequence: TGCAGTGCCCCCAGGGAGAACACTGAAGCTTTCTTT. Its protein is CSAPRENTEAFF.

The chain links TRBV6-1 to TRBJ2-7; D may be TRBD2 (6 bases). The germline gives CDR1 MNHNS, CDR2 SASEGT. The V and J ends lost 6 bases and 6 bases respectively, with 12 bases between them. CDR3 length: 12 residues. The CDR3 coding sequence is TGTGCCAGCAGACCGGGGGAGACCGAGCAGTACTTC. This translates into CASRPGETEQYF.

This chain links TRBV20-1 with TRBJ2-3; 7 positions match TRBD1. The CDR3 runs to 15 residues. Germline V gene data show CDR1 as DFQATT and CDR2 as SNEGSKA (reference sequence). Unmatched junction bases numbered 3, after V lost 0 bases and J lost 0 bases. CDR3 DNA: TGCAGTGCTAGAGAGACAGGGTCAAGCACAGATACGCAGTATTTT. Its translation: CSARETGSSTDTQYF.

The rearrangement uses TRBV24-1 and TRBJ2-2; a weak D match, TRBD1 (6 bases). The germline V gene encodes CDR1 KGHDR and CDR2 SFDVKD. V shed 3 bases and J shed 6 bases, with 13 bases lying between them. This CDR3 region has 15 residues. DNA for the CDR3: TGTGCCACCAGTGATCTCAGGGGTAACCCCGGGGAGCTGTTTTTT. It translates to CATSDLRGNPGELFF.

The chain has TRBV7-6 and TRBJ2-1, with 8 bases matching TRBD2. This CDR3 comprises 18 residues. Germline V gene lookup returns CDR1 SGHVS and CDR2 FNYEAQ. V dropped 2 bases and J dropped 7; count of bases not matched to a gene: 16. The CDR3 DNA reads TGTGCCAGCAGCTTAATCCCCCTTCCAGCGGGAGTTCGAAATGAGCAGTTCTTC. It yields the protein CASSLIPLPAGVRNEQFF.

The chain carries TRBV4-1 and TRBJ2-7; a weak D match, TRBD2 (6 bases). CDR1 is MGHRA and CDR2 is YSYEKL in the germline V gene. The CDR3 consists of 16 residues. The V gene lost 4 bases and the J gene lost 6 bases, with 22 bases spanning the gap. The CDR3 DNA follows: TGCGCCAGCAGCCCACTGTTGGGTGGGAGGCGAGGCGAGCAGTACTTC. Its protein product is CASSPLLGGRRGEQYF.

This clonotype showed up just a few times. The chain has TRBV10-3 and TRBJ1-1; D is unclear. This CDR3 comprises 13 residues. Trimming took off 8 bases at V and 1 base at J, with 11 bases between the two ends. Germline lookup yields CDR1 ENHRY and CDR2 SYGVKD. The CDR3 loop is CAIGLTENTEAFF. The DNA of the CDR3 is TGTGCCATCGGGCTGACGGAGAACACTGAAGCTTTCTTT.

The chain couples TRBV7-8 to TRBJ2-1; D may be TRBD2 (6 bases). This CDR3 is built from 16 residues. The V gene lost 3 bases and the J gene lost 9 bases, with 21 bases spanning the gap. CDR1 is SGHVS and CDR2 is FQNEAQ in the germline V gene. CDR3 in DNA: TGTGCCAGCAGCTTCCTCCGGCGGAGGGGTGGCGGTGAGCAGTTCTTC. It yields the protein CASSFLRRRGGGEQFF.

Only a few counts were recorded for this clonotype. The rearrangement links TRBV20-1 to TRBJ2-1, with D tentatively TRBD1 or TRBD2 (6 bases each). CDR1 and CDR2 from the germline V gene are DFQATT and SNEGSKA (reference sequence). The CDR3 length is 16 residues. V lost 0 bases and J lost 7, with 19 bases in between. The CDR3: CSAREGAGPTTNEQFF. Here the CDR3 DNA reads TGCAGTGCTAGAGAGGGGGCGGGACCTACTACAAATGAGCAGTTCTTC.

This sequence joins TRBV20-1 and TRBJ2-3, with unresolved D. Germline V gene data show CDR1 as DFQATT and CDR2 as SNEGSKA (reference sequence). The germline V and J ends were trimmed by 6 bases and 9 bases, with 13 bases remaining between them. This CDR3 is built from 11 residues. The chain's CDR3 is CSAPASRTQYF. The CDR3 DNA reads TGCAGTGCCCCGGCCAGCCGAACGCAGTATTTT.